What follows are 6 T cell receptor beta chains derived from one specimen sequenced in a study of PD-1 blockade in classical Hodgkin lymphoma. TCRdb's copy holds only in-frame clones and misses some; the assay was immunoSEQ multiplex PCR. In the table there are around 50,000 clones, roughly 80% of which are singletons. Time point: cycle 4 day 1 (C4D1), after less than 7 weeks of nivolumab. Relapse after autologous stem cell transplantation occurred in every patient, and brentuximab vedotin exposure varied. Here the sequenced sample was peripheral blood mononuclear cells (PBMCs), taken before the fourth cycle of nivolumab. The receptors here all came from a human donor with classical Hodgkin lymphoma.

This clone came up a few times. The chain is built from TRBV6-5 and TRBJ2-7, with 7 bases lining up with TRBD1. This CDR3 has 14 residues. Unmatched junction bases numbered 13, after V lost 8 bases and J lost 6 bases. Germline loops: CDR1 MNHEY, CDR2 SVGAGI. The CDR3 is CASRTGTENSEQYF. The DNA for the CDR3 is TGTGCCAGCCGTACCGGGACAGAGAATTCCGAGCAGTACTTC.

This clone appeared a few times. At the DNA level, this CDR3 is encoded by other sequences in the same sample as well. This chain links TRBV2 with TRBJ1-5, with D unresolved. The CDR3 sequence is 14 residues long. With 2 bases removed from V and 7 bases from J, the gap between germline ends came to 12 bases. Germline V gives CDR1 SNHLY, CDR2 FYNNEI. The CDR3 nucleotides are TGTGCCAGCAGTGAATCGGGAACGGGGCAGCCCCAGCATTTT. Protein sequence: CASSESGTGQPQHF.

The V gene is TRBV7-9, the J gene TRBJ1-1, with TRBD1 as a possible D gene (5 bases). CDR1 SEHNR and CDR2 FQNEAQ come from the germline V gene (reference sequence). The CDR3 contains 14 residues. With 1 base removed from V and 10 bases from J, the gap between germline ends came to 16 bases. The CDR3 loop is CASSLGGTIRGAFF. CDR3 in DNA: TGTGCCAGCAGCTTAGGGGGAACGATTAGGGGAGCTTTCTTT.

This clone was counted between two and nine times. The V and J genes are TRBV12-5 and TRBJ1-2, with TRBD1 as a possible D gene (5 bases). Germline V gives CDR1 LGHNT, CDR2 FRNRAP. V was shortened by 0 bases and J by 8 bases, with 10 bases between the two germline ends. This CDR3 has 13 amino acids. Written as DNA, the CDR3 is TGTGCTAGTGGTTTGGTAGTCACAGGAGGCTACACCTTC. Translating it yields CASGLVVTGGYTF.

This clone was detected once. This rearrangement joins TRBV19 to TRBJ2-1, with 7 bases fitting TRBD1. The V and J ends lost 3 bases and 0 bases, in that order; junction bases with no gene match: 2. This CDR3 has 15 residues. Germline V gene lookup returns CDR1 LNHDA and CDR2 SQIVND (reference sequence). The CDR3 protein is CASSISGGSYNEQFF. In DNA form, the CDR3 reads TGTGCCAGTAGTATTTCAGGGGGCTCCTACAATGAGCAGTTCTTC.

This chain uses TRBV5-6 with TRBJ2-5; 10 bases are shared with TRBD1. V lost 1 base, J lost 7 bases, and 10 bases stayed unmatched. Germline CDR1 is SGHDT and CDR2 is YYEEEE. The CDR3 consists of 16 residues. The CDR3 DNA follows: TGTGCCAGCAGCTTGTTCGGGGACAGGGGTTACTTGACCCAGTACTTC. Translating it yields CASSLFGDRGYLTQYF.